This paragraph reports one T cell receptor (beta chain). This clone was picked up a small number of times. This clone's antigen is unknown. No clone much larger than this one lies a single base away; base qualities are absent. The germline V gene encodes CDR1 MGHRA and CDR2 YSYEKL. CDR3 length: 15 amino acids, cysteine to phenylalanine. Only the CDR3 region is kept as DNA, spanning 45 bases read in frame from base 1. The germline V and J ends show losses of 4 bases and 4 bases respectively, and no gene match explains 6 bases of the junction. This entry is derived from a study of blood T cell repertoires in COVID-19 (dated by TCRdb to about 2020). With regard to the full study: Samples from collaborators originated in the United States, Italy and Spain and spanned both the acute and convalescent phases of COVID-19. The prospective study material was composed of cDNA or gDNA derived from T cells, B-cell-depleted T cells, or PBMCs. Deeply sampled blood TCRbeta repertoires from subjects exposed to, actively infected with, or recovered from COVID-19 were included in the dataset. The repertoires were released in a freely available public database intended as a resource for research on the immune response to SARS-CoV-2. The samples were drawn from the first 160 participants of the ongoing ImmuneRACE study and from roughly 1,300 subjects provided by 6 global collaborators. Nearly every sample came with metadata listing a de-identified subject ID, COVID-19 status, age in years and sex. Where available, HLA class I and class II types were taken from metadata supplied by the sample provider and were not determined by assay-based typing. Here is what the overall study found, with its caveats: The amount of clinical and demographic metadata varied by source and participant and was provided uncurated.

Enrolling through a virtual design, the prospective study's participants ranged in age from roughly 18 to 90 years and lived across some 22 United States geographic areas. In the prospective study, cohorts were assigned on the basis of participant-reported clinical history obtained from a screening survey and a study questionnaire. Exposed participants had been in contact with someone with a PCR-confirmed or clinician-diagnosed COVID-19 case within 2 weeks of study entry. Each participant in the prospective study had whole blood, serum and a nasopharyngeal or oropharyngeal swab collected by mobile phlebotomists. Prospective study participants could optionally give additional blood draws and questionnaires over a 2-month period. Before DNA extraction, prospective study blood samples were shipped either frozen or at room temperature. TCRbeta CDR3 regions were amplified from genomic DNA by means of the immunoSEQ Assay, a bias-controlled multiplex PCR. In the source study's methods: Within the assay, amplification of reference gene primers was used to estimate how many nucleated cells each sample contained. To quantify the absolute abundance of each unique TCRbeta CDR3 rearrangement, sequence reads were collapsed and filtered. Productive Simpson clonality was computed per sample as the square root of Simpson's diversity index over productive rearrangements. Held by TCRdb, this immuneACCESS table contains in-frame sequences only and omits some clones. Under half of the omission traces to an unresolved V gene where checked; the cause of the rest is unknown. The D gene and trimming were derived from the DNA, and the V and J assignments and clone size from that table. Within this sample are under 300,000 clones, with approximately 89% of them counted one time only. The ten largest clones represent 2.5% to 4% of the sample.

Input material: PBMCs or T cells enriched from blood (not recorded which). The receptor chain draws on TRBV4-1 and TRBJ1-3; 8 central nucleotides agree with TRBD1. This receptor was identified in a woman between 40 and 55 years old who had been exposed to COVID-19. The sequenced DNA is TGCGCCAGCAGCCCCGGACAGGGCAAGGGAAACACCATATATTTT. Its protein reads: CASSPGQGKGNTIYF.